This TCR beta chain is from a study of regulatory T cells in long-lasting Graves disease. Study-level findings and limits: Favored gene segments in persistent disease were TRBV28, TRBJ1-2 and TRBJ2-5.

Building of the TCR beta libraries involved iRepertoire HTBI primers and Arm-PCR of CDR3 regions. MiXCR, run by TCRdb on the multiplex PCR reads, gives a single entry per CDR3 protein. Of some 440,000 distinct CDR3 sequences in the sample, roughly 20% were seen once. This clonotype was counted a few times. Its antigen remains unknown. Time point indicated: persistent/refractory GD, antithyroid drugs over 5 years with positive TRAb. From PBMCs, RNA was extracted and then used to make the TCR library. This CDR3 contains 15 residues. V was cut by 8 bases and J by 7 bases, with 21 bases left in between. The sequence was collected from a female donor with Graves disease. The sequences come from peripheral blood mononuclear cells (PBMCs), collected when the disease was refractory, from a patient treated with antithyroid drugs. The chain combines TRBV12-3 or TRBV12-4 with TRBJ2-1; D may be TRBD1 or TRBD2 (5 bases each). The CDR3 is CASSPGHRKGNEQFF. CDR3 coding DNA: TGTGCCAGCTCGCCGGGGCACCGAAAGGGGAATGAGCAGTTCTTC.